Listed below are T cell receptor beta chains from one sample, sequenced in a study of metastatic and nonmetastatic thyroid tumors. TCRdb re-clonotyped the PCR reads through MiXCR. This table has about 50,000 clones, roughly 20% appearing once. Material: blood. Receptors originate from a female donor with papillary thyroid cancer or a benign thyroid nodule (not recorded which). Some clones in this sample may be carry-over from other donors' samples. Each CDR3 is given with its conserved first and last residue. D genes are given only for firm matches. Size tells how often a clone was seen (once, few, many) or the class of an expanded clone, and some rows leave it out.

D,size,V,J,CDR3,DNA
-,many,TRBV6-1,TRBJ2-5,CASDRVLSETQYF,TGTGCCAGCGATCGGGTCCTGTCAGAGACCCAGTACTTC
TRBD1,many,TRBV20-1,TRBJ1-4,CSAPTGGIGEKLFF,TGCAGTGCCCCTACAGGGGGCATCGGTGAAAAACTGTTTTTT
TRBD2,once,TRBV6-2/TRBV6-3,TRBJ2-3,CASSLAGGPEGTQYF,TGTGCCAGCAGTCTAGCGGGAGGTCCTGAGGGTACGCAGTATTTT
-,many,TRBV20-1,TRBJ2-3,CSARVLNAGAPSLLPQYF,TGCAGTGCTAGAGTCCTCAACGCGGGGGCCCCTAGTCTATTGCCGCAGTATTTT
-,many,TRBV12-3/TRBV12-4,TRBJ2-1,CASSLVPATGGLSSYNEQFF,TGTGCCAGCAGTTTAGTGCCAGCGACGGGTGGTTTGAGCTCCTACAATGAGCAGTTCTTC
TRBD2,many,TRBV30,TRBJ2-2,CGTFVGGSRTGELFF,TGTGGCACATTTGTGGGGGGGAGTAGAACCGGGGAGCTGTTTTTT
-,-,TRBV20-1,TRBJ2-3,CSGLLGTHQDTQYF,TGCAGTGGTCTCCTAGGGACTCATCAGGATACGCAGTATTTT
-,many,TRBV27,TRBJ2-7,CASSFRQVSYEQYF,TGTGCCAGCAGTTTTAGACAGGTATCCTACGAGCAGTACTTC
TRBD1,many,TRBV7-3,TRBJ2-5,CASSPTFGQGLTQYF,TGTGCCAGCAGCCCAACCTTCGGACAGGGGCTGACCCAGTACTTC
-,many,TRBV7-8,TRBJ2-7,CASSPRQISYEQYF,TGTGCCAGCAGCCCTAGACAGATCTCCTACGAGCAGTACTTC
-,many,TRBV2,TRBJ2-2,CASSVTGAAVGELFF,TGTGCCAGCAGTGTAACGGGAGCGGCGGTCGGGGAGCTGTTTTTT
TRBD2,many,TRBV10-2,TRBJ2-7,CASTRLAYYEQYF,TGCGCCAGCACCCGACTAGCGTACTACGAGCAGTACTTC
-,many,TRBV6-1,TRBJ1-2,CASREDGYTF,TGTGCCAGCAGGGAGGATGGCTACACCTTC
TRBD2,few,TRBV27,TRBJ2-7,CASSRLAGVREKYF,TGTGCCAGCAGCAGACTAGCGGGAGTCCGAGAGAAGTACTTC
TRBD1,many,TRBV3-1,TRBJ2-7,CASSPQGDEQYF,TGTGCCAGCAGCCCTCAGGGGGACGAGCAGTACTTC
TRBD1,many,TRBV19,TRBJ1-3,CASSHWTGLYF,TGTGCCAGTAGCCACTGGACAGGGCTATATTTT
TRBD2,-,TRBV5-4,TRBJ2-7,CASSGRLAGDNEQYF,TGTGCCAGCAGCGGGCGACTAGCGGGAGATAACGAGCAGTACTTC
TRBD1,-,TRBV5-1,TRBJ2-1,CASSPAVPGGNEQFF,TGCGCCAGCAGCCCGGCCGTTCCAGGGGGTAATGAGCAGTTCTTC
-,few,TRBV19,TRBJ1-2,CASASNFRAAYGYTF,TGTGCCAGTGCATCAAACTTCAGGGCGGCCTATGGCTACACCTTC
-,-,TRBV29-1,TRBJ1-1,CSARGPQGPHNGEAFF,TGCAGCGCACGTGGCCCCCAGGGCCCCCATAACGGTGAAGCTTTCTTT
-,many,TRBV30,TRBJ1-1,CAWEMNTEAFF,TGTGCCTGGGAAATGAACACTGAAGCTTTCTTT
-,many,TRBV30,TRBJ1-2,CAWNGGEKGYTF,TGTGCCTGGAACGGAGGGGAGAAGGGCTACACCTTC
-,many,TRBV28,TRBJ1-4,CASSFVGATNEKLFF,TGTGCCAGCAGTTTCGTCGGGGCAACTAATGAAAAACTGTTTTTT
TRBD1,many,TRBV2,TRBJ2-5,CASKQGETQYF,TGTGCCAGCAAACAGGGGGAGACCCAGTACTTC
-,few,TRBV7-9,TRBJ2-3,CASSALEDTQYF,TGTGCCAGCAGTGCCCTCGAAGATACTCAGTATTTT
-,many,TRBV2,TRBJ1-1,CASTEGPGVNTEAFF,TGTGCCAGTACTGAGGGCCCTGGGGTCAACACTGAAGCTTTCTTT
TRBD2,once,TRBV20-1,TRBJ2-7,CSASKAGAPYERYF,TGCAGTGCTAGCAAAGCGGGAGCCCCCTACGAGCGGTACTTC
-,few,TRBV6-4,TRBJ1-6,CASSDVRASPLYF,TGTGCCAGCAGTGACGTGCGGGCTTCACCCCTCTACTTT
-,many,TRBV28,TRBJ1-6,CASSFSRGDNSPLHF,TGTGCCAGCAGTTTTTCCAGGGGAGATAATTCACCCCTCCACTTT
TRBD2,-,TRBV20-1,TRBJ2-7,CSSQGKLTSGSSVQYF,TGCAGTTCTCAGGGCAAATTGACTAGCGGGAGTAGTGTGCAGTACTTC
-,-,TRBV11-2,TRBJ2-7,CASSLGGSYEQDF,TGTGCCAGCAGCCTCGGGGGATCCTACGAGCAGGACTTC
-,-,TRBV5-8,TRBJ1-1,CAISSCQAFF,TGTGCCATCAGCTCGTGTCAAGCTTTCTTT
-,many,TRBV3-1,TRBJ1-3,CASSQDYPGGTSGYTIYF,TGTGCCAGCAGCCAAGATTATCCTGGGGGGACCTCTGGATACACCATATATTTT
-,-,TRBV12-3/TRBV12-4,TRBJ2-7,CASSLQRVSYEQYF,TGTGCCAGCAGTTTGCAGCGTGTGTCCTACGAGCAGTACTTC
TRBD2,-,TRBV11-2,TRBJ2-3,CASSLGAGGTDTQYF,TGTGCCAGCAGCTTAGGGGCGGGGGGCACAGATACGCAGTATTTT
-,many,TRBV28,TRBJ1-2,CASSPGTLANYGYTF,TGTGCCAGCAGCCCCGGGACGCTAGCTAACTATGGCTACACCTTC
TRBD1,many,TRBV10-3,TRBJ2-4,CAISEGQGGTDIQYF,TGTGCCATCAGTGAAGGACAGGGGGGAACGGACATTCAGTACTTC